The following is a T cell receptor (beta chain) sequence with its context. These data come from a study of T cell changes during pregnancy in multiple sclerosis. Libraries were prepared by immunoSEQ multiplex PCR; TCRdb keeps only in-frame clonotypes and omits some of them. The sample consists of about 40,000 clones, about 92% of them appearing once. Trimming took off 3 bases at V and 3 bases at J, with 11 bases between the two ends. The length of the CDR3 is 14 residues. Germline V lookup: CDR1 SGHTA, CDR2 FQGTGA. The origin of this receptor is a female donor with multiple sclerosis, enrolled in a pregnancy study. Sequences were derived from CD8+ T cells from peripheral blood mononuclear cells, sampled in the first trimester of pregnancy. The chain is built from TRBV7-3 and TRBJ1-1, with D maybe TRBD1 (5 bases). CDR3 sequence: CASSFGGRHTEAFF. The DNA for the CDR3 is TGTGCCAGCAGCTTCGGGGGAAGGCACACTGAAGCTTTCTTT.